One sample yielded the 7 T cell receptor beta chains listed below, sequenced in a study of blood T cell repertoires in COVID-19. This table comes from immunoSEQ multiplex PCR, and its TCRdb copy is limited to in-frame clones, with some not included. The data contain about 440,000 clones, roughly 88% of them singletons. The specimen was peripheral blood. These receptors all come from a woman between 50 and 59 years old with COVID-19, enrolled during active disease.

This sequence joins TRBV6-5 and TRBJ2-5; D not resolved. The CDR3 consists of 11 residues. V was pared by 6 bases and J by 3 bases, with 5 bases between. Germline-derived CDR1 and CDR2 are MNHEY and SVGAGI. The CDR3 coding sequence is TGTGCCAGCAGCTTAGAAGAGACCCAGTACTTC. Its translation is CASSLEETQYF.

The V gene is TRBV3-1 (or the pseudogene TRBV3-2), the J gene TRBJ1-2, with TRBD1 as a possible D gene (5 bases). V was trimmed by 0 bases and J by 3 bases, leaving 8 bases between them. This CDR3 is built from 14 residues. CDR1 and CDR2 (germline): LGHDT, YNNKEL (reference sequence). The CDR3 loop reads CASSQDWGDYGYTF. CDR3 DNA sequence: TGTGCCAGCAGCCAAGACTGGGGGGACTATGGCTACACCTTC.

The gene calls are TRBV2 and TRBJ1-1; D remains unclear. This CDR3 has 13 residues. In germline, CDR1 is SNHLY, CDR2 FYNNEI. The germline V and J ends were trimmed by 6 bases and 4 bases, with 12 bases remaining between them. CDR3 residues: CASRPSRGTEAFF. The CDR3 coding sequence is TGTGCCAGCAGGCCCTCTCGGGGCACTGAAGCTTTCTTT. Complete variable domain (other parts from reference TRBV2 and TRBJ1-1): EPEVTQTPSHQVTQMGQEVILRCVPISNHLYFYWYRQILGQKVEFLVSFYNNEISEKSEIFDDQFSVERPDGSNFTLKIRSTKLEDSAMYFCASRPSRGTEAFFGQGTRLTVV.

This chain connects TRBV20-1 to TRBJ1-1, with D maybe TRBD1 (6 bases). The germline V gene has CDR1 DFQATT and CDR2 SNEGSKA (reference sequence). Trimming took off 6 bases at V and 7 bases at J, with 12 bases between the two ends. This CDR3 has 11 amino acids. This CDR3 reads CSATPRGEAFF. For the CDR3, the DNA is TGCAGTGCCACTCCCAGGGGTGAAGCTTTCTTT.

This clone came up once. CDR3 residues: CASSRYRDSLGRQFF. The DNA for the CDR3 is TGTGCCAGCAGTCGATACCGGGACTCATTGGGCAGGCAGTTCTTC. The chain combines TRBV3-1 (or the pseudogene TRBV3-2) with TRBJ2-1, with D maybe TRBD2 (6 bases). From germline, CDR1 is LGHDT and CDR2 YNNKEL (reference sequence). This CDR3 is built from 15 residues. Deletions cut 6 bases from V and 12 bases from J, with 24 bases between.

This sequence joins TRBV28 and TRBJ1-6; TRBD1 aligns across 9 bases. Trimming removed 8 bases from V and 7 bases from J; junction bases left unmatched: 6. The CDR3 runs to 14 residues. The germline V gene has CDR1 MDHEN and CDR2 SYDVKM. The CDR3 coding sequence is TGTGCCAGCGGGACAGGGTTTAACAATTCACCCCTCCACTTT. It is translated as CASGTGFNNSPLHF.

This chain uses TRBV12-5 with TRBJ2-7, with TRBD1 matching over 9 bases. The CDR3 spans 13 residues. Germline CDR1 reads LGHNT; CDR2 reads FRNRAP. V was clipped by 9 bases and J by 4 bases; unmatched bases: 7. CDR3 loop: CASSGTGRYEQYF. The CDR3 DNA sequence: TGTGCTAGCTCCGGGACAGGGAGGTACGAGCAGTACTTC.